Listed below are T cell receptor beta chains from one sample, sequenced in a study of human T cells and chemical hapten exposure. TCRdb independently ran MiXCR on the RACE reads; one entry per CDR3 protein. This table holds 45,000 to 65,000 distinct CDR3 sequences, approximately 9.9% found once. Sequencing used whole blood, obtained in connection with sensitization to the hapten diphenylcyclopropenone (DPC). The source of these receptors is a man in his forties with alopecia areata. Some clones in this sample may be carry-over from other donors' samples. CDR3s include the opening cysteine and the closing phenylalanine or tryptophan. D genes are given only for firm matches. Rows may omit the clone size; those that give it use once, few, many or a size class.

v_gene: TRBV28
j_gene: TRBJ2-1
len: 15
d_gene: TRBD2
abundance: NA
CDR3nt: TGTGCCAGCAGCCCGACTAGCTTTTCTTACAATGAGCAGTTCTTC
CDR3aa: CASSPTSFSYNEQFF

v_gene: TRBV7-3
j_gene: TRBJ2-7
len: 15
d_gene: NA
abundance: many
CDR3nt: TGTGCCAGCAGCTTATTGGGGGGCTTCCCCTACGAGCAGTACTTC
CDR3aa: CASSLLGGFPYEQYF

v_gene: TRBV11-2
j_gene: TRBJ2-1
len: 15
d_gene: NA
abundance: many
CDR3nt: TGTGCCAGCAGCTTACGAACAGGCTCCTACAATGAGCAGTTCTTC
CDR3aa: CASSLRTGSYNEQFF

v_gene: TRBV11-2
j_gene: TRBJ1-4
len: 15
d_gene: NA
abundance: many
CDR3nt: TGTGCCAGCAATAAAGGGATCTCAACTAATGAAAAACTGTTTTTT
CDR3aa: CASNKGISTNEKLFF

v_gene: TRBV18
j_gene: TRBJ2-7
len: 15
d_gene: TRBD2
abundance: NA
CDR3nt: TGTGCCAGCTCACCACCAAGCGGGAGAAGCTACGAGCAGTACTTC
CDR3aa: CASSPPSGRSYEQYF

v_gene: TRBV7-9
j_gene: TRBJ2-1
len: 15
d_gene: NA
abundance: few
CDR3nt: TGTGCCAGCAGCTTAGGGTGGCAGGGAGGTTTGGAGCAGTTCTTC
CDR3aa: CASSLGWQGGLEQFF

v_gene: TRBV28
j_gene: TRBJ2-1
len: 16
d_gene: TRBD2
abundance: NA
CDR3nt: TGTGCCAGCAGTTCGACTAGCGGGAGGGCCAAGAATGAGCAGTTCTTC
CDR3aa: CASSSTSGRAKNEQFF

v_gene: TRBV20-1
j_gene: TRBJ2-1
len: 14
d_gene: NA
abundance: medium-sized
CDR3nt: TGCAGTGCACAAGTATGGAGCTCCTACAATGAGCAGTTCTTC
CDR3aa: CSAQVWSSYNEQFF

v_gene: TRBV5-4
j_gene: TRBJ2-3
len: 17
d_gene: TRBD2
abundance: medium-sized
CDR3nt: TGTGCCAGCAGCACTCGGACTAGCCTGACGCGTGGAGATACGCAGTATTTT
CDR3aa: CASSTRTSLTRGDTQYF

v_gene: TRBV4-3
j_gene: TRBJ1-6
len: 15
d_gene: NA
abundance: NA
CDR3nt: TGCGCCAGCAGCCAAGATTCAGGGGTTGATTCACCCCTCCACTTT
CDR3aa: CASSQDSGVDSPLHF

v_gene: TRBV20-1
j_gene: TRBJ2-2
len: 17
d_gene: NA
abundance: NA
CDR3nt: TGCAGTGCTAGAGTCTCCGACAAGGTTTCGAACACCGGGGAGCTGTTTTTT
CDR3aa: CSARVSDKVSNTGELFF

v_gene: TRBV5-4
j_gene: TRBJ2-6
len: 16
d_gene: TRBD1
abundance: few
CDR3nt: TGTGCCAGCAGCTTGGACAGGGGATCAGGGGCCAACGTCCTGACTTTC
CDR3aa: CASSLDRGSGANVLTF

v_gene: TRBV11-1
j_gene: TRBJ2-3
len: 18
d_gene: TRBD2
abundance: many
CDR3nt: TGTGCCAGCAGCTTAGTGCCGGGACTAGCGGGTCCCACAGATACGCAGTATTTT
CDR3aa: CASSLVPGLAGPTDTQYF

v_gene: TRBV19
j_gene: TRBJ2-6
len: 13
d_gene: NA
abundance: few
CDR3nt: TGTGCCAGTATTGGCACCGCAGCCAACGTCCTGACTTTC
CDR3aa: CASIGTAANVLTF

v_gene: TRBV5-1
j_gene: TRBJ2-3
len: 16
d_gene: TRBD1
abundance: NA
CDR3nt: TGCGCCAGCAGCCCGGGACAGGGGATCAGCACAGATACGCAGTATTTT
CDR3aa: CASSPGQGISTDTQYF

v_gene: TRBV27
j_gene: TRBJ1-2
len: 14
d_gene: NA
abundance: many
CDR3nt: TGTGCCAGCAGTTTATTGGGAAGGGGCTATGGCTACACCTTC
CDR3aa: CASSLLGRGYGYTF

v_gene: TRBV28
j_gene: TRBJ2-1
len: 16
d_gene: NA
abundance: NA
CDR3nt: TGTGCCAGCACCGCACCGGGGGCGCAAATGGGCAATGAGCAGTTCTTC
CDR3aa: CASTAPGAQMGNEQFF

v_gene: TRBV18
j_gene: TRBJ1-1
len: 17
d_gene: NA
abundance: NA
CDR3nt: TGTGCCAGCTCACCACCAACAGGGCCTATTATGAACACTGAAGCTTTCTTT
CDR3aa: CASSPPTGPIMNTEAFF

v_gene: TRBV2
j_gene: TRBJ2-5
len: 14
d_gene: NA
abundance: NA
CDR3nt: TGTGCCAGCAGTCCCGGGACTCAACAAGAGACCCAGTACTTC
CDR3aa: CASSPGTQQETQYF

v_gene: TRBV20-1
j_gene: TRBJ2-3
len: 11
d_gene: NA
abundance: few
CDR3nt: TGCAGTGCCGAATCGACAGATACGCAGTATTTT
CDR3aa: CSAESTDTQYF

v_gene: TRBV7-8
j_gene: TRBJ2-3
len: 16
d_gene: TRBD2
abundance: NA
CDR3nt: TGTGCCAGCAGCTTAGGACTAGCGGGAGGCCCAGATACGCAGTATTTT
CDR3aa: CASSLGLAGGPDTQYF

v_gene: TRBV7-2
j_gene: TRBJ2-1
len: 19
d_gene: TRBD1
abundance: NA
CDR3nt: TGTGCCAGCAGCTTATTAGGGGGAGTGGGGACAGCCTTAGGCGGTGAGCAGTTCTTC
CDR3aa: CASSLLGGVGTALGGEQFF

v_gene: TRBV28
j_gene: TRBJ2-7
len: 17
d_gene: TRBD2
abundance: NA
CDR3nt: TGTGCCAGCAGTGCTAACTCACTAGCGGGGAGCTCCTACGAGCAGTACTTC
CDR3aa: CASSANSLAGSSYEQYF

v_gene: TRBV28
j_gene: TRBJ2-7
len: 13
d_gene: NA
abundance: NA
CDR3nt: TGTGCCAGCAGTTTTCCGGCCTCCTACGAGCAGTACTTC
CDR3aa: CASSFPASYEQYF

v_gene: TRBV20-1
j_gene: TRBJ1-2
len: 14
d_gene: TRBD1
abundance: many
CDR3nt: TGCAGTGCTAACCCTACAGGGGCGAGATATGGCTACACCTTC
CDR3aa: CSANPTGARYGYTF

v_gene: TRBV20-1
j_gene: TRBJ2-1
len: 14
d_gene: NA
abundance: many
CDR3nt: TGCAGTACCTCCGGGGGGCAACCCTACAATGAGCAGTTCTTC
CDR3aa: CSTSGGQPYNEQFF

v_gene: TRBV18
j_gene: TRBJ2-5
len: 15
d_gene: NA
abundance: few
CDR3nt: TGTGCCAGCTCACCCCTGACTAGAATGTTGGAGACCCAGTACTTC
CDR3aa: CASSPLTRMLETQYF

v_gene: TRBV29-1
j_gene: TRBJ2-5
len: 12
d_gene: TRBD2
abundance: many
CDR3nt: TGCAGCGTTGCCCCTAGCGGCGAGACCCAGTACTTC
CDR3aa: CSVAPSGETQYF

v_gene: TRBV20-1
j_gene: TRBJ1-1
len: 13
d_gene: TRBD1
abundance: many
CDR3nt: TGCAGTGCTAGGGGGACAGCGAACACTGAAGCTTTCTTT
CDR3aa: CSARGTANTEAFF

v_gene: TRBV7-9
j_gene: TRBJ1-5
len: 15
d_gene: NA
abundance: few
CDR3nt: TGTGCCAGCAGTCCGGTTGGGGCTTCTTATCAGCCCCAGCATTTT
CDR3aa: CASSPVGASYQPQHF

v_gene: TRBV7-9
j_gene: TRBJ1-1
len: 13
d_gene: NA
abundance: many
CDR3nt: TGTGCCAGCACGAAGCCCAGGAACACTGAAGCTTTCTTT
CDR3aa: CASTKPRNTEAFF

v_gene: TRBV9
j_gene: TRBJ2-2
len: 16
d_gene: TRBD2
abundance: NA
CDR3nt: TGTGCCAGCAGCGGGGTAGCGGGAGGTCTTACCGGGGAGCTGTTTTTT
CDR3aa: CASSGVAGGLTGELFF

v_gene: TRBV28
j_gene: TRBJ2-7
len: 14
d_gene: TRBD1
abundance: NA
CDR3nt: TGTGCCGGCAGTTCTTGGGACAGGGCGGACGAGCAGTACTTC
CDR3aa: CAGSSWDRADEQYF

v_gene: TRBV12-3/TRBV12-4
j_gene: TRBJ2-7
len: 13
d_gene: TRBD1
abundance: few
CDR3nt: TGTGCCAGCAGTCCTCGACAGGGCACCGAGCAGTACTTC
CDR3aa: CASSPRQGTEQYF

v_gene: TRBV15
j_gene: TRBJ1-1
len: 13
d_gene: TRBD1
abundance: NA
CDR3nt: TGTGCCTGGGGGGACAGCCTGAACACTGAAGCTTTCTTT
CDR3aa: CAWGDSLNTEAFF

v_gene: TRBV18
j_gene: TRBJ1-5
len: 15
d_gene: TRBD1
abundance: many
CDR3nt: TGTGCCAGCTCACCAGGGACAGGGACGGTTCAGCCCCAGCATTTT
CDR3aa: CASSPGTGTVQPQHF

v_gene: TRBV5-1
j_gene: TRBJ2-2
len: 15
d_gene: NA
abundance: many
CDR3nt: TGCGCCAGCAGTTCCGGGTCACAGGCCTCCGGGGAGCTGTTTTTT
CDR3aa: CASSSGSQASGELFF

v_gene: TRBV19
j_gene: TRBJ2-7
len: 16
d_gene: NA
abundance: many
CDR3nt: TGTGCCAGTAGTATGGGGACGTCGGCCCGCCACTACGAGCAGTACTTC
CDR3aa: CASSMGTSARHYEQYF

v_gene: TRBV6-2/TRBV6-3
j_gene: TRBJ2-7
len: 17
d_gene: TRBD2
abundance: NA
CDR3nt: TGTGCCAGCAGTCCCTCGAGAGGGACTAGCAGATCCTACGAGCAGTACTTC
CDR3aa: CASSPSRGTSRSYEQYF

v_gene: TRBV6-5
j_gene: TRBJ2-3
len: 14
d_gene: TRBD1
abundance: NA
CDR3nt: TGTGCCAGCAGTTCCCCGAGGGGGCCAGATACGCAGTATTTT
CDR3aa: CASSSPRGPDTQYF

v_gene: TRBV7-9
j_gene: TRBJ2-7
len: 15
d_gene: NA
abundance: few
CDR3nt: TGTGCCAGCAGCGTCAGCGGTTCTGGGGTCTACGAGCAGTACTTC
CDR3aa: CASSVSGSGVYEQYF

v_gene: TRBV6-5
j_gene: TRBJ1-1
len: 14
d_gene: NA
abundance: many
CDR3nt: TGTGCCAGCAGTTACTCGCAGGGGAGGGCTGAAGCTTTCTTT
CDR3aa: CASSYSQGRAEAFF

v_gene: TRBV20-1
j_gene: TRBJ2-3
len: 15
d_gene: TRBD2
abundance: many
CDR3nt: TGCAGTGCTAGAGATGGGGGGGTTGGCCCAGATACGCAGTATTTT
CDR3aa: CSARDGGVGPDTQYF

v_gene: TRBV7-2
j_gene: TRBJ2-1
len: 15
d_gene: TRBD2
abundance: NA
CDR3nt: TGTGCCAGCAGCTCCGGGACTAGCGGGAGGGGAGAGCAGTTCTTC
CDR3aa: CASSSGTSGRGEQFF

v_gene: TRBV5-1
j_gene: TRBJ2-7
len: 14
d_gene: TRBD1
abundance: NA
CDR3nt: TGCGCCAGCAGCCCATTGGACAGGGACTACGAGCAGTACTTC
CDR3aa: CASSPLDRDYEQYF

v_gene: TRBV6-5
j_gene: TRBJ2-7
len: 15
d_gene: TRBD1
abundance: NA
CDR3nt: TGTGCCAGCAGTTCCACCGGGACAGGGACCTACGAGCAGTACTTC
CDR3aa: CASSSTGTGTYEQYF

v_gene: TRBV7-2
j_gene: TRBJ2-7
len: 16
d_gene: TRBD1
abundance: NA
CDR3nt: TGTGCCAGCATCCGAACGGGGACAGGCGGGCGCGGCGAGCAGTACTTC
CDR3aa: CASIRTGTGGRGEQYF

v_gene: TRBV28
j_gene: TRBJ2-5
len: 12
d_gene: NA
abundance: few
CDR3nt: TGTGCCAGCAGTTGGGCACGAGAGACCCAGTACTTC
CDR3aa: CASSWARETQYF

v_gene: TRBV6-2/TRBV6-3
j_gene: TRBJ2-7
len: 11
d_gene: NA
abundance: NA
CDR3nt: TGTGCCAGCAGAGACGCCATCGAGCAGTACTTC
CDR3aa: CASRDAIEQYF

v_gene: TRBV12-3/TRBV12-4
j_gene: TRBJ2-5
len: 14
d_gene: NA
abundance: NA
CDR3nt: TGTGCCAGCAGTACCAGCGTGGGGTTGGAGACCCAGTACTTC
CDR3aa: CASSTSVGLETQYF

v_gene: TRBV11-1
j_gene: TRBJ2-7
len: 11
d_gene: NA
abundance: NA
CDR3nt: TGTGCCAGCAGGGCGGTCGACGAGCAGTACTTC
CDR3aa: CASRAVDEQYF

v_gene: TRBV28
j_gene: TRBJ2-7
len: 14
d_gene: TRBD1
abundance: NA
CDR3nt: TGTGCCAGCCGCTCAGGGGGCGCGTCCTACGAGCAGTACTTC
CDR3aa: CASRSGGASYEQYF